This passage covers 16 T cell receptor beta chains from one sample sequenced in a study of blood T cell repertoires in COVID-19. Assay used: immunoSEQ multiplex PCR; TCRdb lists only in-frame clones, some missing. The profile shows 88,000 or so clones, about 85% of them singletons. Sequenced input: peripheral blood. These receptor sequences come from a man in his 60s with acute or convalescent COVID-19.

The rearrangement links TRBV29-1 to TRBJ2-1, with D perhaps assigned TRBD1 or TRBD2 (9 bases each). Trimming stripped 8 bases from V and 4 bases from J, with 30 bases between. CDR1 and CDR2 (germline): SQVTM, ANQGSEA. This CDR3 region has 18 residues. The DNA of the CDR3 is TGCAGCCTGCTTGGGACAGGGAAAACTAGCGGGTTTTACAATGAGCAGTTCTTC. Its translation is CSLLGTGKTSGFYNEQFF.

This clone was counted a few times. The chain couples TRBV5-1 to TRBJ1-5; D is possibly TRBD1 (6 bases). Trimming took 0 bases from V and 2 from J, leaving 9 bases between them. The V gene's germline CDR1 is SGHRS and CDR2 YFSETQ. The CDR3 extends over 15 amino acids. CDR3 region: CASSLEGGRNQPQHF. DNA of the CDR3: TGCGCCAGCAGCTTGGAGGGGGGGCGCAATCAGCCCCAGCATTTT.

This sequence joins TRBV7-7 and TRBJ2-5; the match to TRBD2 covers 11 bases. V gave up 5 bases and J gave up 2 bases; unmatched junction bases: 4. The CDR3 length is 15 residues. Germline V gene sequence: CDR1 SSHAT, CDR2 FNYEAQ (reference sequence). The CDR3 DNA is TGTGCCAGCAGCCAGGGACTAGCGGCTCAAGAGACCCAGTACTTC. Its protein product is CASSQGLAAQETQYF.

This clone is labeled large (0.1 to 1%). CDR3 sequence (DNA): TGTGCCAGCAGTTACTCCCGCGAAGTCTATAATTCACCCCTCCACTTT. Protein sequence: CASSYSREVYNSPLHF. V usage is TRBV6-5 and J usage is TRBJ1-6, with D hard to call. The CDR3 totals 16 residues. Per germline, CDR1 MNHEY and CDR2 SVGAGI. V was pared by 0 bases and J by 3 bases, with 9 bases between.

The V and J genes are TRBV20-1 and TRBJ2-5; TRBD1 aligns across 7 bases. Germline V gene data show CDR1 as DFQATT and CDR2 as SNEGSKA (reference sequence). The CDR3 loop spans 11 amino acids. V gave up 6 bases and J gave up 4 bases; unmatched junction bases: 2. In DNA, the CDR3 is TGCAGTGCAAACAGGGGAGAGACCCAGTACTTC. Amino acids: CSANRGETQYF.

The gene calls are TRBV6-2 or TRBV6-3 and TRBJ2-1, with D unresolved. Trimming cost V 0 bases and J 10 bases, with 10 bases left between them. The germline CDR1 and CDR2 sequences are MNHEY and SVGEGT. The CDR3 consists of 13 residues. CDR3 nucleotides: TGTGCCAGCAGTTACTCACGCGCTCTAGAGCAGTTCTTC. Its protein is CASSYSRALEQFF.

This rearrangement joins TRBV7-8 to TRBJ2-5, with TRBD2 matching over 9 bases. CDR1 and CDR2 from the germline V gene are SGHVS and FQNEAQ. With 2 bases clipped from V and 1 base from J, the junction kept 5 bases outside the gene matches. The CDR3 runs to 16 residues. This CDR3 is CASSLTLAGSQETQYF. Here the CDR3 DNA reads TGTGCCAGCAGCTTAACGCTAGCGGGATCCCAAGAGACCCAGTACTTC.

The chain employs TRBV7-2 and TRBJ1-3; D is undetermined. Looked up from germline, CDR1 is SGHTA and CDR2 is FQGNSA. The V end lost 6 bases, the J end lost 4 bases, and 7 bases lay between the germline ends. The CDR3 sequence is 12 residues long. CDR3 DNA sequence: TGTGCCAGCAGTATACAGGGAAACACCATATATTTT. It encodes CASSIQGNTIYF.

The V call is TRBV20-1, the J call TRBJ1-2; D unresolved. V lost 3 bases to trimming and J lost 8 bases, with 25 bases between them. Germline lookup yields CDR1 DFQATT and CDR2 SNEGSKA (reference sequence). This CDR3 comprises 16 residues. CDR3 in DNA: TGCAGTGCTAGTTTGGTGGCAGCCGTGGCAGGTGCCGGCTACACCTTC. Its protein is CSASLVAAVAGAGYTF.

V and J are TRBV7-2 and TRBJ1-2; D may be TRBD1 (6 bases). This CDR3 is 12 amino acids long. In germline, CDR1 is SGHTA, CDR2 FQGNSA. With 4 bases removed from V and 4 bases from J, the gap between germline ends came to 7 bases. In nucleotides, the CDR3 is TGTGCCAGCAGCTCGGACAGCTATGGCTACACCTTC. As protein: CASSSDSYGYTF.

The chain has TRBV21-1 and TRBJ2-1; the table's D gene call, TRBD2, was not cross checked with the DNA. TRBV21-1 counts as a pseudogene. This CDR3 has 16 amino acids. In DNA, the CDR3 is TGTGCCAGCAAAAAGGGGGCGGGACTAGACGACGATGAGCAGTTCTTC. It is translated as CASKKGAGLDDDEQFF.

The genes are TRBV6-5 and TRBJ2-3; 8 bases agree with TRBD1. CDR1 and CDR2 (germline): MNHEY, SVGAGI. Trimming took 6 bases from V and 2 from J; bases not matched to a gene: 4. The CDR3 has 14 residues. CDR3 residues: CASSRTGLTDTQYF. CDR3 bases: TGTGCCAGCAGCAGGACAGGGCTCACAGATACGCAGTATTTT.

The rearrangement joins TRBV7-2 to TRBJ2-1; 9 positions agree with TRBD2. V was clipped by 1 base and J by 0 bases; unmatched bases: 10. CDR1 is SGHTA, CDR2 FQGNSA, per germline. This CDR3 has 19 residues. CDR3 in amino acids: CASSLGRLAGLSSYNEQFF. CDR3 DNA: TGTGCCAGCAGCTTAGGACGCCTAGCGGGGCTAAGCTCCTACAATGAGCAGTTCTTC.

CDR3 residues: CASSPRLASETQYF. The DNA of the CDR3 is TGTGCCAGCAGCCCCAGATTAGCGAGCGAGACCCAGTACTTC. The chain is built from TRBV14 and TRBJ2-5; TRBD2 is a possible D gene (5 bases). V was pared by 4 bases and J by 5 bases, with 14 bases between. This CDR3 comprises 14 residues. CDR1 is SGHDN and CDR2 is FVKESK in the germline V gene.

The table lists this clone with a count of one. The chain links TRBV19 to TRBJ1-5; 9 bases map to TRBD1. This CDR3 is built from 16 residues. V dropped 6 bases and J dropped 1; count of bases not matched to a gene: 7. Germline lookup yields CDR1 LNHDA and CDR2 SQIVND (reference sequence). CDR3 sequence: CASSPTGGRSNQPQHF. The CDR3 DNA follows: TGTGCCAGTAGCCCTACAGGGGGCCGGAGCAATCAGCCCCAGCATTTT.

This rearrangement joins TRBV7-2 to TRBJ1-2; tentative D call: TRBD1 (6 bases). The CDR3 has 13 amino acids. V dropped 1 base and J dropped 8 bases, with 11 bases sitting between them. Germline assignment: CDR1 SGHTA and CDR2 FQGNSA. CDR3 residues: CASSLVAGEGYTF. The CDR3 region has the DNA TGTGCCAGCAGCTTAGTGGCAGGGGAAGGCTACACCTTC.